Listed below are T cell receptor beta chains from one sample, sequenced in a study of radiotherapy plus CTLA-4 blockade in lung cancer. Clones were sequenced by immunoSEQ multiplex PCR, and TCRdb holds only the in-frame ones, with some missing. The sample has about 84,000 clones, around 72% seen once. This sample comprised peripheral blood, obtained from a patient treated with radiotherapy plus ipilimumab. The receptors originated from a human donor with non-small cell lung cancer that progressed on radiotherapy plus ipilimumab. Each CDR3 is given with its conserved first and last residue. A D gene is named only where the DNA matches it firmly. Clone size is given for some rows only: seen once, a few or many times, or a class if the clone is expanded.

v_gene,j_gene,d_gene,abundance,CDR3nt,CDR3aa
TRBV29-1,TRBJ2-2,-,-,TGCAGCGTTGAGATCACCGGGGAGCTGTTTTTT,CSVEITGELFF
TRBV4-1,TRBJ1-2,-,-,-,CASSLSGPVGYTF
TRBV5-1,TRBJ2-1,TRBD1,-,TGCGCCAGCAGCTTCGATTTCGGGACAGGATCCTACAATGAGCAGTTCTTC,CASSFDFGTGSYNEQFF
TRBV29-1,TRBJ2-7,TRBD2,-,TGCAGCGTTAGTCTTAGTGGGACTAGTAACCACGAGCAGTACTTC,CSVSLSGTSNHEQYF
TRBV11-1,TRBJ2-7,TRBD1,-,TGTGCCAGCGGCAGGGGGCGCAATTACGAGCAGTACTTC,CASGRGRNYEQYF
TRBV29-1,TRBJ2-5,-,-,TGCAGCGTTGTCGCGGTCAGGGAGACCCAGTACTTC,CSVVAVRETQYF
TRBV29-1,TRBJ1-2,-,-,TGCAGCGTTGAAGCAAGGAAGGTTTTAGGAGGCTACACCTTC,CSVEARKVLGGYTF
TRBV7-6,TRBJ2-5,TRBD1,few,TGTGCCAGCAGCTTAGCGAGGACAGGGCAAGAGACCCAGTACTTC,CASSLARTGQETQYF
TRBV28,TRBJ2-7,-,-,TGTGCCAGCAGCACCGTTCGACAGGTATCCTACGAGCAGTACTTC,CASSTVRQVSYEQYF
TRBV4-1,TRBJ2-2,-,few,TGCGCCAGCAGTTTAAGACGGGCAGTCGGGGAGCTGTTTTTT,CASSLRRAVGELFF
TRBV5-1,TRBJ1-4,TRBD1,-,TGCGCCAGCAGCCCCGGACAGGGGGCCTTAAATGAAAAACTGTTTTTT,CASSPGQGALNEKLFF
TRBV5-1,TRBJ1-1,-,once,TGCGCCAGCAACCCGGGACTGTTGAACACTGAAGCTTTCTTT,CASNPGLLNTEAFF
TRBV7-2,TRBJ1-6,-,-,TGTGCCAGCAGCCAAGGGGGGGTCTACTCACCCCTCCACTTT,CASSQGGVYSPLHF
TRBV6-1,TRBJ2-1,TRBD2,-,TGTGCCAGCAGTCCCGGGGGGGGTGAGCAGTTCTTC,CASSPGGGEQFF
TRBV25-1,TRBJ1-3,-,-,TGTGCCAGCAGTCCGGTCGCCGCGTGGACCATATATTTT,CASSPVAAWTIYF
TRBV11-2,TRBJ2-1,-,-,TGTGCCAGCAGCTCTCGGACTACCCCGCTCTACAATGAGCAGTTCTTC,CASSSRTTPLYNEQFF
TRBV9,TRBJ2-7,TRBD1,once,TGTGCCAGCAGCCCGCGGACAGGGATCGACGAGCAGTACTTC,CASSPRTGIDEQYF
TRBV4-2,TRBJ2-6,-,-,TGTGCCAGCAGCCAAGATGGGGCTACAAACTCTGGGGCCAACGTCCTGACTTTC,CASSQDGATNSGANVLTF
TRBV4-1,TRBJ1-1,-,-,TGCGCCAGCAGCCAAGTATCAGGGATGAACACTGAAGCTTTCTTT,CASSQVSGMNTEAFF
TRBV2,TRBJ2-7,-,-,TGTGCCAGCAGTGAAGGGCCAGGGAGCTCCTACGAGCAGTACTTC,CASSEGPGSSYEQYF
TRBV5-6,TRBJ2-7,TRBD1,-,TGTGCCAGCAGCTTGGGGACAGGGCGGTTCTACGAGCAGTACTTC,CASSLGTGRFYEQYF
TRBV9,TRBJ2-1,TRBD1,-,TGTGCCAGTGCACAGGGGTTCATAGTGAACAATGAGCAGTTCTTC,CASAQGFIVNNEQFF
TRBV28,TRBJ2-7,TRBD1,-,TGTGCCAGCAGACCTGGGACAGGGGGGGCCCGCTCCTACGAGCAGTACTTC,CASRPGTGGARSYEQYF
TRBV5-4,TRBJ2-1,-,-,TGTGCCAGCAGCTTGCGGCTAGCCTCCTACAATGAGCAGTTCTTC,CASSLRLASYNEQFF
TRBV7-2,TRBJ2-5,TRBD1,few,TGTGCCAGCGGATCGACAGGGGCGGGAAAGACCCAGTACTTC,CASGSTGAGKTQYF
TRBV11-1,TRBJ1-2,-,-,TGTGCCAGCAGCTACCCAGCGGGGTATGGCTACACCTTC,CASSYPAGYGYTF
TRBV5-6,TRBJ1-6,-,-,TGTGCCAGCAGCTTGTGGGGGGTAGGCTCACCCCTCCACTTT,CASSLWGVGSPLHF
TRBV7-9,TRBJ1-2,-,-,TGTGCCAGCAGCTCCCAAAGGGCCGCTAACTATGGCTACACCTTC,CASSSQRAANYGYTF
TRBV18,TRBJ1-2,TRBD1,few,TGTGCCAGCTCCACAAGGACAGGGTATGGCTACACCTTC,CASSTRTGYGYTF
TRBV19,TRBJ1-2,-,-,TGTGCCAGTAGTGCTCTACCCGATAACTATGGCTACACCTTC,CASSALPDNYGYTF
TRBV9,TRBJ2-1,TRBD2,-,TGTGCCAGCAGCGTAGAGACTAGCGGGTACAATGAGCAGTTCTTC,CASSVETSGYNEQFF
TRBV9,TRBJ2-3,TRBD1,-,TGTGCCAGCAGCGTTATAGGGGGCCTCACAGATACGCAGTATTTT,CASSVIGGLTDTQYF
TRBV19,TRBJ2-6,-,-,TGTGCCAGTAGCCCCAGGGGCTCTGGGGCCAACGTCCTGACTTTC,CASSPRGSGANVLTF
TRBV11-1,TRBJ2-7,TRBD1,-,TGTGCCAGCAGCCCAGGACAGGGCTACGAGCAGTACTTC,CASSPGQGYEQYF
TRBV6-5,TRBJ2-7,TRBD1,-,TGTGCCAGCAGTGACAGGGGCGCAGGATACGAGCAGTACTTC,CASSDRGAGYEQYF
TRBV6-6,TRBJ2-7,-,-,TGTGCCAGCAGTCCCCGGCAAGGGGCGGCCTACGAGCAGTACTTC,CASSPRQGAAYEQYF
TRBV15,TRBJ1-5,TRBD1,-,TGTGCCACCAGCACGAGCAAGACAGGGAATCAGCCCCAGCATTTT,CATSTSKTGNQPQHF
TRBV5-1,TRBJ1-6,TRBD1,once,TGCGCCAGCAGCACAGGACAGGGTCTCAATTCACCCCTCCACTTT,CASSTGQGLNSPLHF
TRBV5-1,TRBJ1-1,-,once,TGCGCCAGCAGCTTGGGAGACGGGGCGACTGAAGCTTTCTTT,CASSLGDGATEAFF
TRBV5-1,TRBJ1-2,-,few,TGCGCCAGCAGGGGAGCTAACTATGGCTACACCTTC,CASRGANYGYTF
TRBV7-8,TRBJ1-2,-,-,TGTGCCAGCAGCTTAGGGCCGAGTGGCAGCGCCTATGGCTACACCTTC,CASSLGPSGSAYGYTF
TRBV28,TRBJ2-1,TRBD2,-,TGTGCCAGCATCCTAGCGGGATACAATGAGCAGTTCTTC,CASILAGYNEQFF
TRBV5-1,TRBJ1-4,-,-,TGCGCCAGCAGACCGGGGGTCGGGGAAAAACTGTTTTTT,CASRPGVGEKLFF
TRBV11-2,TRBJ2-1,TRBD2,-,TGTGCCAGCAGCTTAGGGGTACCCTCTTCTAGCGGGAGATTGAATGAGCAGTTCTTC,CASSLGVPSSSGRLNEQFF
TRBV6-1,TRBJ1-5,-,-,TGTGCCAGCAGGCTTGGGGTTGGGGATCAGCCCCAGCATTTT,CASRLGVGDQPQHF
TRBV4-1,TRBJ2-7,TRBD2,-,TGCGCCAGCAGCCAAGACCCACTAGCGGGATTCTACGAGCAGTACTTC,CASSQDPLAGFYEQYF
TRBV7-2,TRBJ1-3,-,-,TGTGCCAGCAGCTTAGGGAGAGGAAACACCATATATTTT,CASSLGRGNTIYF
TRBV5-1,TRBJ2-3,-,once,TGCGCCAGCAGCTTGAAGAACAGGGTCGGTGGGGGAGAAACAGATACGCAGTATTTT,CASSLKNRVGGGETDTQYF